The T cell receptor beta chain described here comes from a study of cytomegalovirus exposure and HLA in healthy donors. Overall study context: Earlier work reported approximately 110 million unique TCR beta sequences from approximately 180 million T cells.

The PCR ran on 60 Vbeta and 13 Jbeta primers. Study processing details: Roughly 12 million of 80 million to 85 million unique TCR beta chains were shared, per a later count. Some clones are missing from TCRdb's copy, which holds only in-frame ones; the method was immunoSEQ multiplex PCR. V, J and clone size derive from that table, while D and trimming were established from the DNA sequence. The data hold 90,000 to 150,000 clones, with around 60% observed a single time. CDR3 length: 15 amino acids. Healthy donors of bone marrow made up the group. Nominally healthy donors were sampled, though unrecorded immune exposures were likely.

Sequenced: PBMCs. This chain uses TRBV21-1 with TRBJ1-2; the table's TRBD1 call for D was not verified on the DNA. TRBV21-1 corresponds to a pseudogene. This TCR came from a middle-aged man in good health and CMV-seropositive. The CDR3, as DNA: TGTGCCAGCAGCCATTGGACAGTTGGGGAGTATGGCTACACCTTC. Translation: CASSHWTVGEYGYTF.